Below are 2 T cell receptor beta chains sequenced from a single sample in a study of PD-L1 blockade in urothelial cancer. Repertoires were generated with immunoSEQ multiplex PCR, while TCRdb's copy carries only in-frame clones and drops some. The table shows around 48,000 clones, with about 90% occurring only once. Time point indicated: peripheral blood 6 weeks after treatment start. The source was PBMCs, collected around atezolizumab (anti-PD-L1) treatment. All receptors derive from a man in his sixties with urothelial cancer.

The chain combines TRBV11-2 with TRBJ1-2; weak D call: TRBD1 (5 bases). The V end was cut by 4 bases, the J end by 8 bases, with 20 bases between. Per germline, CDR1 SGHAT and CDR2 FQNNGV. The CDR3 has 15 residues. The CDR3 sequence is CASSSTRGGIRGYTF. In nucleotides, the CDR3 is TGTGCCAGCAGCTCCACCCGCGGGGGGATCAGGGGCTACACCTTC.

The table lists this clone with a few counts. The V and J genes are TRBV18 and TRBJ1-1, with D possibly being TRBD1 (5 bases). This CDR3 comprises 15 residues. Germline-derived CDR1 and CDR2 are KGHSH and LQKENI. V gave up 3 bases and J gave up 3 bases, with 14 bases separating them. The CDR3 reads CASSPQVAGYTEAFF. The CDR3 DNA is TGTGCCAGCTCACCCCAAGTAGCAGGGTACACTGAAGCTTTCTTT.